One and the same sample provided the 20 T cell receptor beta chains below, sequenced in a study of shared T cell receptors in the human thymus. Profiling relied on immunoSEQ multiplex PCR, and the TCRdb table lists in-frame clones only, not all of them. The repertoire has some 720,000 clones, 85% to 90% of them found once; the top ten carry 0.008% to 0.011%. The same sample was also studied in work on human thymus T cells.

Sequenced material: thymocytes. These receptors originate from a boy under two years old with a congenital heart defect.

J is TRBJ2-7 and V is TRBV7-8; 10 nucleotides agree with TRBD1. The CDR3 is made up of 14 amino acids. Germline loops: CDR1 SGHVS, CDR2 FQNEAQ. The V gene end was trimmed by 5 bases and the J gene end by 2 bases; junction bases not matched to a gene: 3. CDR3 protein: CASSGQGGPYEQYF. The CDR3 region has the DNA TGTGCCAGCAGCGGACAGGGGGGACCCTACGAGCAGTACTTC.

The chain has TRBV6-1 and TRBJ2-5; 8 bases map to TRBD1. Trimming cost V 2 bases and J 7 bases; bases outside gene matches: 15. The CDR3 sequence is 17 residues long. Germline V gene data show CDR1 as MNHNS and CDR2 as SASEGT. The CDR3 loop reads CASSEWGRGRPSGTQYF. The CDR3 DNA reads as TGTGCCAGCAGTGAATGGGGCAGGGGGCGCCCATCGGGGACCCAGTACTTC.

This chain joins TRBV29-1 and TRBJ1-1; 9 positions match TRBD1. This CDR3 comprises 14 residues. Germline values: CDR1 SQVTM, CDR2 ANQGSEA. Trimming took 0 bases from V and 4 from J; bases not matched to a gene: 3. The CDR3 region has the DNA TGCAGCGTTGAAGATCTGGACAGGGGCACTGAAGCTTTCTTT. This codes for CSVEDLDRGTEAFF.

The chain's CDR3 is CASSFRGTNEKLFF. CDR3 DNA sequence: TGTGCCAGCAGCTTCAGGGGGACTAATGAAAAACTGTTTTTT. The rearrangement links TRBV11-2 to TRBJ1-4; 7 bases align to TRBD1. CDR3 size: 14 residues. The ends lost 3 bases at V and 2 bases at J; junction bases unmatched: 0. CDR1 and CDR2 (germline): SGHAT, FQNNGV.

The chain is built from TRBV28 and TRBJ2-7; 8 bases are a match to TRBD1. Per the germline V gene, CDR1 is MDHEN and CDR2 is SYDVKM. The V and J ends lost 6 bases and 0 bases, in that order; junction bases with no gene match: 7. CDR3 size: 15 residues. CDR3 sequence reads: CASRPDRESSYEQYF. In DNA form, the CDR3 reads TGTGCCAGCAGACCGGACAGGGAGAGCTCCTACGAGCAGTACTTC.

The sample holds one count of this clone. V usage is TRBV9 and J usage is TRBJ2-1; 13 nucleotides line up with TRBD2. The trim removed 0 bases at V and 6 bases at J, leaving 3 bases unmatched. The CDR3 sequence is 16 residues long. Germline-derived CDR1 and CDR2 are SGDLS and YYNGEE. DNA for the CDR3: TGTGCCAGCAGCGTAGTGGGGACTAGCGGGATCAATGAGCAGTTCTTC. Its protein is CASSVVGTSGINEQFF.

The genes are TRBV5-8 and TRBJ2-5; 12 bases line up with TRBD2. Germline V gene lookup returns CDR1 SGHTS and CDR2 YDEGEE. V lost 4 bases to trimming and J lost 3 bases; unmatched junction nucleotides: 7. This CDR3 comprises 16 residues. The CDR3 loop is CASSLPRTSGKETQYF. In nucleotides, the CDR3 is TGTGCCAGCAGCCTCCCCAGGACTAGCGGGAAAGAGACCCAGTACTTC.

This chain joins TRBV21-1 and TRBJ2-7; whether TRBD2, the table's D call, matches the DNA was not checked. TRBV21-1 is a listed pseudogene. The length of the CDR3 is 15 residues. CDR3 sequence: CASSKGLAELYEQYF. In nucleotides, the CDR3 is TGTGCCAGCAGCAAAGGGCTAGCGGAGCTCTACGAGCAGTACTTC.

The chain uses TRBV5-4 and TRBJ2-1; D call uncertain. The CDR3 has 15 amino acids. The V and J ends lost 1 base and 1 base respectively, with 9 bases between them. From germline, CDR1 is SGHNT and CDR2 YYREEE (reference sequence). CDR3 DNA sequence: TGTGCCAGCAGCTTGCTAGAATTTTCCTACAATGAGCAGTTCTTC. Its protein is CASSLLEFSYNEQFF.

The sample holds one count of this clone. The CDR3 sequence is CASSLVIGRSHTQYF. The CDR3 DNA reads as TGTGCCAGCAGCTTAGTGATCGGGAGGTCCCATACGCAGTATTTT. The V call is TRBV7-2, the J call TRBJ2-3; 7 bases map to TRBD2. Looked up from germline, CDR1 is SGHTA and CDR2 is FQGNSA. This CDR3 is built from 15 residues. The J segment lost 7 bases and the V segment lost 1 base, leaving 8 bases of the junction unmatched.

The chain is built from TRBV6-5 and TRBJ2-3; TRBD2 matches at 7 bases. CDR1 and CDR2 (germline): MNHEY, SVGAGI. V was pared by 7 bases and J by 4 bases, with 11 bases of the junction left unmatched. The CDR3 spans 15 residues. CDR3 sequence: CASTRAGDMSDTQYF. In nucleotides, the CDR3 is TGTGCCAGCACCCGGGCGGGAGATATGTCAGATACGCAGTATTTT.

The rearrangement joins TRBV27 to TRBJ2-4; 10 bases align to TRBD2. J lost 5 bases, V lost 7 bases, and 23 bases had no gene match. In germline, CDR1 is MNHEY, CDR2 SMNVEV (reference sequence). The CDR3 loop spans 20 amino acids. This chain's CDR3 is CASTPKVGAASGSPQNIQYF. CDR3 DNA: TGTGCCAGCACCCCTAAAGTAGGTGCCGCTAGCGGGAGCCCCCAAAACATTCAGTACTTC.

The chain recombines TRBV6-5 with TRBJ2-5; 8 bases agree with TRBD2. The CDR3 loop spans 15 amino acids. V dropped 5 bases and J dropped 5; count of bases not matched to a gene: 10. Germline CDR1 and CDR2: MNHEY and SVGAGI. The CDR3 sequence: CASSPSGSPPETQYF. Written as DNA, the CDR3 is TGTGCCAGCAGTCCGAGCGGGAGCCCCCCGGAGACCCAGTACTTC.

The chain links TRBV5-5 to TRBJ1-5; a weak D match, TRBD1 (5 bases). CDR1 and CDR2 from the germline V gene are SGHKS and YYEKEE (reference sequence). The V end lost 2 bases, the J end lost 3 bases, and 6 bases lay between the germline ends. This CDR3 region has 13 residues. The CDR3 spells CASSFRVNQPQHF. The CDR3 nucleotides read TGTGCCAGCAGCTTCAGGGTCAATCAGCCCCAGCATTTT.

This chain links TRBV4-2 with TRBJ2-1; no firm D call. Trimming took off 4 bases at V and 7 bases at J, with 20 bases between the two ends. CDR1 is LGHNA and CDR2 is YNFKEQ in the germline V gene. The CDR3 contains 16 residues. In DNA, the CDR3 is TGTGCCAGCAGCCGCGAAAAAGAGGTCCCCCAAAATGAGCAGTTCTTC. As protein: CASSREKEVPQNEQFF.

This chain joins TRBV4-3 and TRBJ2-2, with a weak D call TRBD1 (5 bases). Per the germline V gene, CDR1 is LGHNA and CDR2 is YSLEER. The CDR3 has 18 amino acids. Between the trimmed V and J ends, which lost 1 base and 2 bases, there was a span of 17 bases. The chain's CDR3 is CASSQGPFAQENTGELFF. The CDR3 DNA sequence: TGCGCCAGCAGCCAAGGGCCATTCGCACAGGAAAACACCGGGGAGCTGTTTTTT.

The table lists this clone with a count of one. The chain carries TRBV18 and TRBJ2-1; TRBD2 matches 8 bases. The ends lost 4 bases at V and 5 bases at J; junction bases unmatched: 16. The length of the CDR3 is 18 residues. The germline gives CDR1 KGHSH, CDR2 LQKENI. The DNA for the CDR3 is TGTGCCAGCTCACTTCGGGGCTTAGCGGGACATTGGAACAATGAGCAGTTCTTC. This translates into CASSLRGLAGHWNNEQFF. Looking up the rest from reference TRBV18 and TRBJ2-1 gives the full variable domain: NAGVMQNPRHLVRRRGQEARLRCSPMKGHSHVYWYRQLPEEGLKFMVYLQKENIIDESGMPKERFSAEFPKEGPSILRIQQVVRGDSAAYFCASSLRGLAGHWNNEQFFGPGTRLTVL.

V and J are TRBV30 and TRBJ2-4; D remains unclear. The CDR3 spans 13 residues. V was clipped by 7 bases and J by 2 bases, with 12 bases between them. Germline V gives CDR1 GTSNPN, CDR2 SVGIG (reference sequence). The CDR3 region is CAFSLPPKNIQYF. CDR3 DNA: TGTGCCTTTTCCCTACCCCCCAAAAACATTCAGTACTTC.

The CDR3 loop is CASSPGTGPGNEQFF. The CDR3 DNA sequence: TGTGCCAGCAGTCCAGGGACAGGCCCGGGTAATGAGCAGTTCTTC. The genes are TRBV28 and TRBJ2-1, with 8 bases lining up with TRBD1. V dropped 5 bases and J dropped 7; count of bases not matched to a gene: 10. Germline CDR1 MDHEN, CDR2 SYDVKM. The CDR3 totals 15 residues.

The chain joins TRBV5-1 to TRBJ2-2; TRBD2 matches at 10 bases. CDR1 is SGHRS, CDR2 YFSETQ, per germline. This CDR3 has 14 amino acids. With 9 bases clipped from V and 5 bases from J, the junction kept 7 bases outside the gene matches. CDR3 sequence: CATPGTSATGELFF. The CDR3 DNA reads as TGCGCCACCCCCGGGACTAGCGCGACCGGGGAGCTGTTTTTT.